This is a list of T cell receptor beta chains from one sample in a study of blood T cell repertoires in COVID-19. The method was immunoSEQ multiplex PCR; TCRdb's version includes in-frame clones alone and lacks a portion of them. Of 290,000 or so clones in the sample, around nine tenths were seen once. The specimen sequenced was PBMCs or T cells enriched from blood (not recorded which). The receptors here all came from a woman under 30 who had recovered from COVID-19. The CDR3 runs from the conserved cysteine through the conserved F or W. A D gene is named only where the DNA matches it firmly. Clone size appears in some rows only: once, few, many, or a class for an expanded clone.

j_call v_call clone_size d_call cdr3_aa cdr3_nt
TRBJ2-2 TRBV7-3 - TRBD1 CASSSNGQGSGELFF TGTGCCAGCAGCTCAAATGGACAGGGGTCCGGGGAGCTGTTTTTT
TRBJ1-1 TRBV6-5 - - CASSYGHPGTEAFF TGTGCCAGCAGTTACGGACACCCTGGCACTGAAGCTTTCTTT
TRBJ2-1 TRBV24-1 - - CATSDPRGANEQFF TGTGCCACCAGTGATCCCAGGGGTGCCAATGAGCAGTTCTTC
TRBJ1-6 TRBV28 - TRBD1 CASSLWTDRDSPLHF TGTGCCAGCAGTTTATGGACCGACAGGGATTCACCCCTCCACTTT
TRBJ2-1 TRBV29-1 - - CSVDQGTSYNEQFF TGCAGCGTTGATCAGGGAACCTCCTACAATGAGCAGTTCTTC
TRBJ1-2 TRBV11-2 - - CASSLSPRQAHYGYTF TGTGCCAGCAGCTTAAGTCCGAGACAGGCACACTATGGCTACACCTTC
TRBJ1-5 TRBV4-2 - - CASSQEVGRVNQPQHF TGTGCCAGCAGCCAAGAGGTTGGCAGGGTGAATCAGCCCCAGCATTTT
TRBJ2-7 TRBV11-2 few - CASSLVGGILGEQYF TGTGCCAGCAGCTTAGTGGGGGGAATCCTAGGCGAGCAGTACTTC
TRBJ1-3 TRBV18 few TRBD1 CASSRAGTGVVGSSGNTIYF TGTGCCAGCTCACGTGCCGGGACAGGGGTGGTTGGAAGCTCTGGAAACACCATATATTTT
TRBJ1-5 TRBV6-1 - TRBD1 CASSEGVGGRPNQPQHF TGTGCCAGCAGTGAGGGAGTAGGGGGCCGACCAAATCAGCCCCAGCATTTT
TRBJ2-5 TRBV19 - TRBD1 CASSMTGGFETQYF TGTGCCAGTAGTATGACAGGGGGCTTTGAGACCCAGTACTTC
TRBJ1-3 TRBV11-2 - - CASIPLRTAGNTIYF TGTGCCAGCATCCCACTTAGGACAGCTGGAAACACCATATATTTT
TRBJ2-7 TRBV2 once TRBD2 CASRPTSGGIYEQYF TGTGCCAGCAGGCCCACTAGCGGGGGTATCTACGAGCAGTACTTC
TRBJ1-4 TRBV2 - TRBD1 CASSEPSDRGVTNEKLFF TGTGCCAGCAGTGAACCGTCTGACAGGGGAGTAACTAATGAAAAACTGTTTTTT
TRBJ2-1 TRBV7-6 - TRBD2 CASSFFLAGGENEQFF TGTGCCAGCAGCTTTTTCCTAGCGGGAGGGGAAAATGAGCAGTTCTTC
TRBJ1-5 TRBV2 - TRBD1 CASSDGLKGQGIPYSNQPQHF TGTGCCAGCAGCGACGGCCTAAAGGGACAGGGGATTCCATATAGCAATCAGCCCCAGCATTTT
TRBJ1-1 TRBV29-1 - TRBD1 CSVDAGTVNTEAFF TGCAGCGTTGATGCCGGGACAGTGAACACTGAAGCTTTCTTT
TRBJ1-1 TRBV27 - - CASRLRGGITEAFF TGTGCCAGCAGACTACGGGGGGGAATCACTGAAGCTTTCTTT
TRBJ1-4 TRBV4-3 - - CASSRESNEKLFF TGCGCCAGCAGCCGGGAGAGTAATGAAAAACTGTTTTTT
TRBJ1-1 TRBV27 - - CASSLAGNTEAFF TGTGCCAGCAGTTTAGCCGGGAACACTGAAGCTTTCTTT
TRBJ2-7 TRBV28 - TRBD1 CASSSSGGSYEQYF TGTGCCAGCAGCTCCTCAGGGGGCTCCTACGAGCAGTACTTC
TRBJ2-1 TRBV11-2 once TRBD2 CASSSRTSGTHSYNEQFF TGTGCCAGCAGCTCTAGGACTAGCGGGACCCACTCCTACAATGAGCAGTTCTTC
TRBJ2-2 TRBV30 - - CAWSVPRPTGELFF TGTGCCTGGAGTGTACCCAGGCCTACCGGGGAGCTGTTTTTT
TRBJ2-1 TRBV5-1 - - CASSLGLSYNEQFF TGCGCCAGCAGCTTAGGACTCTCCTACAATGAGCAGTTCTTC
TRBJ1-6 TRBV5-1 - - CASSFDSPVNSPLHF TGCGCCAGCAGCTTTGACAGCCCTGTAAATTCACCCCTCCACTTT
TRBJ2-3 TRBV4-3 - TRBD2 CASSQDTSADTQYF TGCGCCAGCAGCCAAGACACTAGCGCAGATACGCAGTATTTT
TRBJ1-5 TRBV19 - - CASSQGISNQPQHF TGTGCCAGTAGTCAGGGGATTAGCAATCAGCCCCAGCATTTT
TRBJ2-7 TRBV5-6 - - CASMLGAEQYF TGTGCCAGCATGTTGGGGGCCGAGCAGTACTTC
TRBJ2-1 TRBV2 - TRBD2 CASSISGGVYNEQFF TGTGCCAGCAGTATTAGCGGGGGGGTCTACAATGAGCAGTTCTTC
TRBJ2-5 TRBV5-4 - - CASSLELAEETQYF TGTGCCAGCAGCTTGGAACTAGCAGAAGAGACCCAGTACTTC
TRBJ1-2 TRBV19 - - CASSIPGNYGYTF TGTGCCAGTAGTATTCCGGGGAACTATGGCTACACCTTC
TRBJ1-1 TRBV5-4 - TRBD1 CASSRGLSGTGRITEAFF TGTGCCAGCAGCCGGGGATTATCCGGGACAGGGAGGATCACTGAAGCTTTCTTT
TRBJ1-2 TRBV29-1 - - CSVVGSANYGYTF TGCAGCGTTGTTGGGAGTGCTAACTATGGCTACACCTTC
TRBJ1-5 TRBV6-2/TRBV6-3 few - CASSYPQRQGMSNQPQHF TGTGCCAGCAGTTACCCACAACGGCAGGGGATGAGCAATCAGCCCCAGCATTTT
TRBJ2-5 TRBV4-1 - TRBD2 CASSHGSGRAGETQYF TGCGCCAGCAGCCATGGTAGCGGGAGGGCCGGAGAGACCCAGTACTTC
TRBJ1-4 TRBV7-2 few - CASSPLAAFEKLFF TGTGCCAGCAGCCCTTTAGCGGCCTTCGAAAAACTGTTTTTT
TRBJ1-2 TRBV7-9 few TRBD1 CASSLTGGYGYTF TGTGCCAGCAGCTTGACAGGGGGCTATGGCTACACCTTC
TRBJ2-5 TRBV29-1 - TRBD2 CSVDSLRGETQYF TGCAGCGTTGATTCGCTGCGGGGGGAGACCCAGTACTTC
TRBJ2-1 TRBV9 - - CASSVGGDAAANEQFF TGTGCCAGCAGCGTAGGGGGGGACGCCGCCGCCAATGAGCAGTTCTTC
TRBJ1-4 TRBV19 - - CASSLRSGSEKLFF TGTGCCAGTAGTCTCAGGAGTGGGAGTGAAAAACTGTTTTTT
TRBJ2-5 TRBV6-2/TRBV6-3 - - CASSRGTVETQYF TGTGCCAGCAGTCGGGGAACCGTCGAGACCCAGTACTTC
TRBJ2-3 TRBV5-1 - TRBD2 CASGPGTSGFDTQYF TGCGCCAGCGGGCCCGGGACTAGCGGGTTCGATACGCAGTATTTT
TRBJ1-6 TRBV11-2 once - CASSLYNRASSYNSPLHF TGTGCCAGCAGCTTATACAACAGGGCGAGTTCCTATAATTCACCCCTCCACTTT
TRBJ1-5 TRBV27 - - CASSLFAEGNQPQHF TGTGCCAGCAGTTTATTTGCAGAGGGCAATCAGCCCCAGCATTTT
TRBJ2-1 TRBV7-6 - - CASSLDRSYNEQFF TGTGCCAGCAGCTTAGACAGGTCCTACAATGAGCAGTTCTTC